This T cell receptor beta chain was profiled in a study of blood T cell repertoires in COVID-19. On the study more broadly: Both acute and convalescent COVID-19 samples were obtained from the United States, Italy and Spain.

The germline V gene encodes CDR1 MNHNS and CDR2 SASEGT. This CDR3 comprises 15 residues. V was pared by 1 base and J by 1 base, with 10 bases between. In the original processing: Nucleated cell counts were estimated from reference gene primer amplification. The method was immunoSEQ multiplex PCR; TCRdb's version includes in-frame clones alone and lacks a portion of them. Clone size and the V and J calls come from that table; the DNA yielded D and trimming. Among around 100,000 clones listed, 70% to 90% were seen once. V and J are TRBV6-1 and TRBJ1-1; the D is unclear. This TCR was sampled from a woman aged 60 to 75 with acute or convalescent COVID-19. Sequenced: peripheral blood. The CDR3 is CASSEGAGPNTEAFF. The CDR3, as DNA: TGTGCCAGCAGTGAAGGGGCAGGCCCGAACACTGAAGCTTTCTTT.